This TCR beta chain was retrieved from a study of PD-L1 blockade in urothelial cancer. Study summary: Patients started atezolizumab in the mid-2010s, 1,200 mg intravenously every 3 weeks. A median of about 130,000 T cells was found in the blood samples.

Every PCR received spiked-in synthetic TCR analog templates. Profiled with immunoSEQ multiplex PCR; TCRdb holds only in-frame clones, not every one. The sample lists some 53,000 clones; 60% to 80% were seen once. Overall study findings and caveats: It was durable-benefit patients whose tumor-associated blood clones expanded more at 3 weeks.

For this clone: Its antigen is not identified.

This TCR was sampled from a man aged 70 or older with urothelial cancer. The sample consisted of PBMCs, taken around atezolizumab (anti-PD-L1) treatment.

The CDR3 DNA follows: TGTGCCAGCAGCCTTTCGGGACAGGGTAATCAGCCCCAGCATTTT. Translation: CASSLSGQGNQPQHF. This sequence joins TRBV2 and TRBJ1-5, with 9 bases that match TRBD1. The trim removed 6 bases at V and 4 bases at J, leaving 7 bases unmatched. This CDR3 has 15 residues. Germline CDR1 SNHLY, CDR2 FYNNEI.